Listed here are 13 T cell receptor beta chains from one sample, sequenced in a study of blood T cells in healthy people across ages. Next came a second PCR, run for about 6 to 12 cycles, which used a sample-barcoded 5' primer along with a J-beta primer mix. MiXCR, applied by TCRdb to the 5' RACE reads, yields one record per CDR3 protein. The sample shows about 1.8 million distinct CDR3 sequences, about 50% of them seen only once. Sequenced sample: blood. All receptors derive from a woman aged 40 to 50 in good health.

There are a few counts of this clonotype. V and J are TRBV5-8 and TRBJ1-2, with a weak D call TRBD1 (6 bases). This CDR3 region has 17 residues. V was pared by 2 bases and J by 2 bases, with 19 bases between. Germline CDR1 SGHTS, CDR2 YDEGEE. The CDR3 DNA follows: TGTGCCAGCAGCTTATTCCGGGACACACAAACCAACTATGGCTACACCTTC. Amino acids: CASSLFRDTQTNYGYTF.

This rearrangement joins TRBV5-1 to TRBJ2-3; 7 nucleotides align to TRBD2. This CDR3 has 14 amino acids. Trimming took 7 bases from V and 0 from J; bases not matched to a gene: 5. Germline V gene lookup returns CDR1 SGHRS and CDR2 YFSETQ. This chain's CDR3 is CASGERESTDTQYF. CDR3 nucleotides: TGCGCCAGCGGGGAGCGGGAAAGCACAGATACGCAGTATTTT.

This chain uses TRBV20-1 with TRBJ2-5; tentatively, D is TRBD2 (6 bases). The CDR3 covers 13 residues. Germline CDR1 DFQATT, CDR2 SNEGSKA (reference sequence). The CDR3 DNA reads as TGCTCCCCCGGGCGGGGCGCTAAAGAGACCCAGTACTTC. Encoded protein: CSPGRGAKETQYF.

This clonotype has a single count. The V call is TRBV4-2, the J call TRBJ2-3, with a weak D call TRBD2 (6 bases). CDR3 length equals 19 residues. The germline V and J ends were trimmed by 4 bases and 2 bases, with 25 bases remaining between them. Germline-derived CDR1 and CDR2 are LGHNA and YNFKEQ. The CDR3 sequence: CASSPSSGGPRPDTDTQYF. The CDR3 region has the DNA TGTGCCAGCAGCCCCTCCTCCGGGGGTCCACGTCCAGACACAGATACGCAGTATTTT.

This clonotype was counted a few times. The V and J genes are TRBV4-1 and TRBJ1-4, with D perhaps matching TRBD1 (6 bases). V shed 0 bases and J shed 4 bases, with 12 bases lying between them. CDR1 is MGHRA and CDR2 is YSYEKL in the germline V gene. CDR3 length: 16 amino acids. DNA for the CDR3: TGCGCCAGCAGCCAAGATATGGACAGTTTTAATGAAAAACTGTTTTTT. Protein product: CASSQDMDSFNEKLFF.

This chain uses TRBV20-1 with TRBJ2-1, with TRBD2 identical over 11 bases. This CDR3 has 18 residues. Per germline, CDR1 DFQATT and CDR2 SNEGSKA (reference sequence). Germline trimming cut 4 bases from V and 7 bases from J; bases unmatched to any gene: 18. The DNA of the CDR3 is TGCAGTGCTACCATTGGAAGACTAGCGGGGCCCGGTATGAATGAGCAGTTCTTC. Protein: CSATIGRLAGPGMNEQFF.

This rearrangement joins TRBV5-1 to TRBJ2-7; D not resolved. The CDR3 has 15 amino acids. V dropped 0 bases and J dropped 6 bases, with 16 bases sitting between them. CDR1 and CDR2 (germline): SGHRS, YFSETQ. This CDR3 reads CASSLAPVGLREQYF. The CDR3 nucleotides read TGCGCCAGCAGCTTGGCCCCAGTTGGTTTGCGCGAGCAGTACTTC.

This clonotype was counted only a few times. This sequence joins TRBV9 and TRBJ1-2; D is uncertain. The CDR3 is 16 amino acids. Germline assignment: CDR1 SGDLS and CDR2 YYNGEE. V lost 0 bases and J lost 3, with 15 bases in between. Here the CDR3 reads CASSVGSAATYYGYTF. CDR3 sequence (DNA): TGTGCCAGCAGCGTAGGGTCTGCAGCTACTTACTATGGCTACACCTTC.

The chain joins TRBV4-3 to TRBJ2-7; D is ambiguous. Trimming pared 1 base from V and 5 bases from J, leaving 15 bases between. The length of the CDR3 is 15 residues. Germline-derived CDR1 and CDR2 are LGHNA and YSLEER. Written as DNA, the CDR3 is TGCGCCAGCAGCCAAGCACTTTTTACGGGCAACGAGCAGTACTTC. Its protein is CASSQALFTGNEQYF.

This chain links TRBV6-5 with TRBJ1-2; possible D gene TRBD1, 6 bases. Per germline, CDR1 MNHEY and CDR2 SVGAGI. The CDR3 runs to 14 residues. V shed 7 bases and J shed 2 bases, with 14 bases lying between them. CDR3 protein: CASNPRDKNYGYTF. In nucleotides, the CDR3 is TGTGCCAGCAATCCCCGGGACAAAAACTATGGCTACACCTTC.

This chain links TRBV27 with TRBJ2-1; 8 bases fit TRBD1. V lost 6 bases, J lost 10 bases, and 20 bases stayed unmatched. The CDR3 runs 17 residues. Per the germline V gene, CDR1 is MNHEY and CDR2 is SMNVEV (reference sequence). CDR3 residues: CASSPHRTWDRSYEQFF. In DNA, the CDR3 is TGTGCCAGCAGCCCTCACCGGACGTGGGACAGGAGTTACGAGCAGTTCTTC.

This sequence joins TRBV6-2 or TRBV6-3 and TRBJ2-5; TRBD1 matches 7 bases. This CDR3 is 14 amino acids long. Germline V gene data show CDR1 as MNHEY and CDR2 as SVGEGT. V was pared by 4 bases and J by 5 bases, with 7 bases of the junction left unmatched. CDR3 loop: CASSLTGQNETQYF. CDR3 nucleotides: TGTGCCAGCAGTTTAACGGGACAGAACGAGACCCAGTACTTC.

The V and J genes are TRBV7-2 and TRBJ2-7, with D possibly TRBD1 on 6 matching bases. CDR1 SGHTA and CDR2 FQGNSA come from the germline V gene. With 0 bases removed from V and 6 bases from J, the gap between germline ends came to 15 bases. The CDR3 is made up of 15 amino acids. The CDR3 here is CASSLAGSGRGEQYF. DNA of the CDR3: TGTGCCAGCAGCTTAGCTGGGTCCGGCAGGGGCGAGCAGTACTTC. The full variable domain, completed using reference TRBV7-2 and TRBJ2-7, is GAGVSQSPSNKVTEKGKDVELRCDPISGHTALYWYRQSLGQGLEFLIYFQGNSAPDKSGLPSDRFSAERTGGSVSTLTIQRTQQEDSAVYLCASSLAGSGRGEQYFGPGTRLTVT.